These 17 T cell receptor beta chains originate from one sample sequenced in a study of blood T cell repertoires in COVID-19. Profiling relied on immunoSEQ multiplex PCR, and the TCRdb table lists in-frame clones only, not all of them. The profile shows around 100,000 clones, 70% to 90% of them singletons. The sample was peripheral blood. The receptors were gathered from a woman aged 55-75 years with acute or convalescent COVID-19.

J is TRBJ2-1 and V is TRBV5-1, with TRBD2 matching over 8 bases. Germline CDR1 is SGHRS and CDR2 is YFSETQ. The CDR3 totals 14 residues. V trimming: 4 bases; J trimming: 9 bases; junction bases outside the gene matches: 9. CDR3 sequence reads: CASSQTGGVGEQFF. The CDR3 bases are TGCGCCAGCAGCCAGACGGGAGGGGTGGGTGAGCAGTTCTTC.

The chain uses TRBV27 and TRBJ2-1, with 12 bases that match TRBD2. V lost 3 bases and J lost 5; bases outside the gene matches: 5. The CDR3 length is 16 residues. Germline assignment: CDR1 MNHEY and CDR2 SMNVEV (reference sequence). The CDR3, as DNA: TGTGCCAGCAGTTTTACTAGCGGGAGGCCCAACAATGAGCAGTTCTTC. This codes for CASSFTSGRPNNEQFF.

The J gene is TRBJ2-3, the V gene TRBV28, with TRBD1 matching over 8 bases. CDR3 size: 14 residues. CDR1 is MDHEN, CDR2 SYDVKM, per germline. The trim removed 3 bases at V and 6 bases at J, leaving 5 bases unmatched. CDR3 nucleotide sequence: TGTGCCAGCAGTTTCCAGGGGGCAGGGGATACGCAGTATTTT. This encodes CASSFQGAGDTQYF. Together with reference TRBV28 and TRBJ2-3, the CDR3 gives the full variable domain: DVKVTQSSRYLVKRTGEKVFLECVQDMDHENMFWYRQDPGLGLRLIYFSYDVKMKEKGDIPEGYSVSREKKERFSLILESASTNQTSMYLCASSFQGAGDTQYFGPGTRLTVL.

V gene TRBV28 combines with J gene TRBJ1-1, with D perhaps TRBD1 (6 bases). Trimming shortened V by 3 bases and J by 0 bases, and 17 bases separated the two germline ends. The CDR3 runs 17 residues. Germline CDR1 MDHEN, CDR2 SYDVKM. CDR3 loop: CASSFWGQGKLNTEAFF. CDR3 in DNA: TGTGCCAGCAGTTTTTGGGGACAAGGCAAATTGAACACTGAAGCTTTCTTT. Looking up the rest from reference TRBV28 and TRBJ1-1 gives the full variable domain: DVKVTQSSRYLVKRTGEKVFLECVQDMDHENMFWYRQDPGLGLRLIYFSYDVKMKEKGDIPEGYSVSREKKERFSLILESASTNQTSMYLCASSFWGQGKLNTEAFFGQGTRLTVV.

The V call is TRBV5-1, the J call TRBJ1-1; 7 bases line up with TRBD1. The junction had 9 bases not matched to a gene; V was cut back by 3 bases and J by 1 base. The CDR3 is 16 amino acids. Germline values: CDR1 SGHRS, CDR2 YFSETQ. Here the CDR3 reads CASSSRQGLTNTEAFF. The DNA of the CDR3 is TGCGCCAGCAGCTCACGACAGGGACTCACGAACACTGAAGCTTTCTTT.

The chain has TRBV5-1 and TRBJ2-1; 16 nucleotides agree with TRBD2. Germline assignment: CDR1 SGHRS and CDR2 YFSETQ. CDR3 size: 15 residues. Germline trimming cut 0 bases from V and 15 bases from J; bases unmatched to any gene: 6. The DNA for the CDR3 is TGCGCCAGCAGCTTGGAGGGACTAGCGGGAGGGCCCGGGTTCTTC. The encoded protein is CASSLEGLAGGPGFF.

The chain combines TRBV2 with TRBJ1-6; no firm D call. V was pared by 6 bases and J by 7 bases, with 16 bases between. The germline V gene encodes CDR1 SNHLY and CDR2 FYNNEI. The CDR3 contains 15 residues. The CDR3 spells CASRTDSLGNSPLHF. Written as DNA, the CDR3 is TGTGCCAGCAGGACGGACTCCCTAGGCAATTCACCCCTCCACTTT.

This clone was seen just once. The chain employs TRBV9 and TRBJ2-7; possible D gene TRBD1, 6 bases. V dropped 0 bases and J dropped 0 bases, with 10 bases sitting between them. Germline loops: CDR1 SGDLS, CDR2 YYNGEE. CDR3 size: 15 residues. In nucleotides, the CDR3 is TGTGCCAGCAGCGTAGGTGGACAGAGCTCCTACGAGCAGTACTTC. It yields the protein CASSVGGQSSYEQYF.

Comment on this clone: This sample also contains other DNA sequences that code for the same CDR3. The chain combines TRBV3-1 (or the pseudogene TRBV3-2) with TRBJ1-1, with 7 bases aligning to TRBD1. J was trimmed by 2 bases and V by 4 bases; bases with no gene match: 7. Germline assignment: CDR1 LGHDT and CDR2 YNNKEL (reference sequence). The CDR3 is 15 residues long. CDR3 coding DNA: TGTGCCAGCAGCCCGCAAGGGACAGCCAACACTGAAGCTTTCTTT. Protein sequence: CASSPQGTANTEAFF.

This clone has more than one count but fewer than ten. The V gene is TRBV24-1, the J gene TRBJ1-5; a weak D match, TRBD1 (5 bases). The germline V and J ends were trimmed by 3 bases and 7 bases, with 12 bases remaining between them. This CDR3 spans 14 amino acids. Germline V lookup: CDR1 KGHDR, CDR2 SFDVKD. CDR3 region: CATSDGGVQQPQHF. The CDR3 DNA reads as TGTGCCACCAGTGATGGGGGGGTGCAGCAGCCCCAGCATTTT.

The chain employs TRBV30 and TRBJ1-1; D remains unclear. CDR3 length: 13 amino acids. Trimming removed 2 bases from V and 0 bases from J, with 7 bases in between. Germline V lookup: CDR1 GTSNPN, CDR2 SVGIG (reference sequence). CDR3 amino acids: CAWSILLNTEAFF. DNA of the CDR3: TGTGCCTGGAGTATCCTTCTGAACACTGAAGCTTTCTTT.

This clone was seen once. The chain has TRBV7-8 and TRBJ2-1; a possible D gene is TRBD1 (6 bases). The CDR3 contains 15 residues. Looked up from germline, CDR1 is SGHVS and CDR2 is FQNEAQ. The V end was cut by 5 bases, the J end by 2 bases, with 13 bases between. CDR3 coding DNA: TGTGCCAGCAGCGTCGACAGGCAGCCCTACAATGAGCAGTTCTTC. Translation gives CASSVDRQPYNEQFF.

In DNA form, the CDR3 reads TGTGCCAGCAGTTACGGGACAGGGGGCTTTTACGAGCAGTACGTC. It specifies CASSYGTGGFYEQYV. The genes are TRBV28 and TRBJ2-7; 12 nucleotides match TRBD1. With 4 bases clipped from V and 4 bases from J, the junction kept 5 bases outside the gene matches. Germline CDR1 reads MDHEN; CDR2 reads SYDVKM. The CDR3 extends over 15 amino acids.

The chain recombines TRBV7-8 with TRBJ1-1, with D unresolved. With 4 bases removed from V and 4 bases from J, the gap between germline ends came to 13 bases. The CDR3 is 14 amino acids. CDR1 is SGHVS and CDR2 is FQNEAQ in the germline V gene. The CDR3 sequence: CASSSWSQATEAFF. The CDR3 DNA reads as TGTGCCAGCAGCTCCTGGTCCCAGGCCACTGAAGCTTTCTTT.

This sequence joins TRBV28 and TRBJ2-1; 12 bases match TRBD2. This CDR3 has 16 residues. Germline values: CDR1 MDHEN, CDR2 SYDVKM. Unmatched junction bases numbered 6, after V lost 5 bases and J lost 4 bases. CDR3 sequence: CASSETLAGGYNEQFF. The CDR3 DNA sequence: TGTGCCAGCAGTGAAACCCTAGCGGGAGGGTACAATGAGCAGTTCTTC. The full variable domain, completed using reference TRBV28 and TRBJ2-1, is DVKVTQSSRYLVKRTGEKVFLECVQDMDHENMFWYRQDPGLGLRLIYFSYDVKMKEKGDIPEGYSVSREKKERFSLILESASTNQTSMYLCASSETLAGGYNEQFFGPGTRLTVL.

The rearrangement uses TRBV6-5 and TRBJ1-4; the match to TRBD1 covers 9 bases. V was clipped by 7 bases and J by 8 bases; unmatched bases: 5. CDR1 is MNHEY and CDR2 is SVGAGI in the germline V gene. This CDR3 is 13 amino acids long. CDR3 DNA: TGTGCCAGCAAGCCGGGACAGGGCGAAAAACTGTTTTTT. This translates into CASKPGQGEKLFF.

The chain combines TRBV2 with TRBJ1-2; 9 bases align to TRBD1. V shed 6 bases, J shed 4 bases, and the junction held 3 bases outside the gene matches. The CDR3 covers 13 residues. Germline V gene lookup returns CDR1 SNHLY and CDR2 FYNNEI. The CDR3 loop reads CASRGQGSYGYTF. The DNA for the CDR3 is TGTGCCAGCAGGGGACAGGGTAGCTATGGCTACACCTTC.